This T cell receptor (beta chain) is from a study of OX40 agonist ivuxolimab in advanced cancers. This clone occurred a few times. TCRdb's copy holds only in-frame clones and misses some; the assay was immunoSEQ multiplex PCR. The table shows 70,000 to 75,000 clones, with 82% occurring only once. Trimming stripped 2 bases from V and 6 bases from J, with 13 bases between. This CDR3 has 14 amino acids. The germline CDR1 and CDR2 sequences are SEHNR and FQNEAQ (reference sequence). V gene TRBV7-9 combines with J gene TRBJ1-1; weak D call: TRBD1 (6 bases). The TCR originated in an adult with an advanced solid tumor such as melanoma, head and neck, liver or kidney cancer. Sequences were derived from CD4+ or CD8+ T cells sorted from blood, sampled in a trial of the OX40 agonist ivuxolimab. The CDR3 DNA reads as TGTGCCAGCAGCTTAAAGGGGGGTAAGGCTGAAGCTTTCTTT. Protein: CASSLKGGKAEAFF.